This T cell receptor (beta chain) comes out of a study of blood T cell repertoires in COVID-19. Study context: Material from acute and convalescent COVID-19 was sourced from the United States, Italy and Spain.

V trimming: 0 bases; J trimming: 2 bases; junction bases outside the gene matches: 4. There are 18 residues in the CDR3. CDR1 and CDR2 from the germline V gene are LGHNA and YNFKEQ. Some clones are missing from TCRdb's copy, which holds only in-frame ones; the method was immunoSEQ multiplex PCR. The repertoire has around 34,000 clones, roughly four fifths of them found once; the top ten carry approximately 4%. The TCR originated in a middle-aged man with acute or convalescent COVID-19. The specimen sequenced was peripheral blood. The J gene is TRBJ2-7, the V gene TRBV4-2; 16 positions agree with TRBD2. The CDR3, as DNA: TGTGCCAGCAGCCAAGAATTGGGGACTAGCGGGGGGGCCTACGAGCAGTACTTC. It encodes CASSQELGTSGGAYEQYF.